The rows below give T cell receptor beta chains drawn from one sample of a study of CD8+CD57+ T cells in acquired aplastic anemia. TCRdb reanalysed the reads using MiXCR and keeps one entry per CDR3 protein. The table includes about 190,000 distinct CDR3 sequences, over 60% detected once. Sequences were obtained from sorted CD4+, CD8+, or CD8+CD57+ T cells (not recorded which) from PBMCs. The receptors were sampled from a human donor with severe aplastic anemia or a healthy control (not recorded which). CDR3s include the opening cysteine and the closing phenylalanine or tryptophan. D genes are given only for firm matches. Clone size is shown for a subset of rows, as once, few, many or a class of expanded clone.

J gene | D gene | V gene | clone size | CDR3 DNA | CDR3 protein
TRBJ2-7 | - | TRBV24-1 | - | TGTGCCACCAGCTCCCTTGGACTCTACGAGCAGTACTTC | CATSSLGLYEQYF
TRBJ2-7 | - | TRBV29-1 | - | TGCAGCGTTGTAAGTGACTCCTACGAGCAGTACTTC | CSVVSDSYEQYF
TRBJ1-2 | - | TRBV7-9 | - | TGTGCCAGCAGCACGAGCCGGACTCGTGGCTACACCTTC | CASSTSRTRGYTF
TRBJ2-5 | - | TRBV7-8 | - | TGTGCCAGCAGCTTAGATTCGAGCGATGGAGAGACCCAGTACTTC | CASSLDSSDGETQYF
TRBJ2-1 | TRBD1 | TRBV25-1 | few | TGTGCCAGCAGTGAAGGACAGGCCAATGAGCAGTTCTTC | CASSEGQANEQFF
TRBJ1-1 | - | TRBV25-1 | - | TGTGCCAGCAGTGCCCCCACGCTACGGGGAAGGGGCACTGAAGCCTTCTTT | CASSAPTLRGRGTEAFF
TRBJ2-5 | TRBD2 | TRBV20-1 | - | TGCAGTGCTAGGCTAGCGGGTGAATGGGAGACCCAGTACTTC | CSARLAGEWETQYF
TRBJ1-2 | - | TRBV10-3 | - | TGTGCCATCAGTGAGTCTCAAGTGTTCTATGGCTACACCTTC | CAISESQVFYGYTF
TRBJ2-1 | TRBD2 | TRBV12-3/TRBV12-4 | many | TGTGCCAGCAGTCCGGGACTAGCGGGCGAGCAGCAGTTCTTC | CASSPGLAGEQQFF
TRBJ2-1 | TRBD1 | TRBV14 | - | TGTGCCAGCAGCCGAGAGGGAGCTCGGGACAGGGAGCAGTTCTTC | CASSREGARDREQFF
TRBJ1-2 | TRBD1 | TRBV20-1 | - | TGCAGTCCTACGACAGGGGCTTATGGCTACACCTTC | CSPTTGAYGYTF
TRBJ2-7 | - | TRBV6-2/TRBV6-3 | many | TGTGCCAGCAGTTACCTGGGGGAGCAGTACTTC | CASSYLGEQYF
TRBJ1-1 | - | TRBV20-1 | many | TGCAGTGCTATTTTGACCGGCGTATTGAACACTGAAGCTTTCTTT | CSAILTGVLNTEAFF
TRBJ1-1 | TRBD1 | TRBV20-1 | - | TGCAGTGCTAGACGTACAGGGGGGGCTGAAGCTTTCTTT | CSARRTGGAEAFF
TRBJ2-3 | - | TRBV25-1 | few | TGTGCCAGCGCCCAGGGAGATACGCAGTATTTT | CASAQGDTQYF
TRBJ2-1 | TRBD2 | TRBV7-2 | - | TGTGCCAGCAGCTTGCGGGCCCCAACGACTAGCGGGAGGGGTAATGAGCAGTTCTTC | CASSLRAPTTSGRGNEQFF
TRBJ1-6 | - | TRBV7-3 | - | TGTGCCAGCAGCTCGGACAGCCAGAATTCACCCCTCCATTTT | CASSSDSQNSPLHF
TRBJ1-1 | - | TRBV7-3 | - | TGTGCCAGTAGTATTCTTGCGACCACTGAAGCTTTCTTT | CASSILATTEAFF
TRBJ2-2 | TRBD1 | TRBV5-5 | many | TGTGCCAGCCGACAACCGGACAGGGGGGAGATCGGGGAGCTGTTTTTT | CASRQPDRGEIGELFF
TRBJ2-7 | TRBD1 | TRBV7-3 | - | TGTGCCAGCAGCCCAACGACAGGGTCCTACGAGCAGTACTTC | CASSPTTGSYEQYF
TRBJ2-7 | TRBD2 | TRBV5-6 | many | TGTGCCAGCAGCTTGGGGCTAGCGGTCTACGAGCAGTACTTC | CASSLGLAVYEQYF
TRBJ2-7 | TRBD2 | TRBV7-9 | - | TGTGCCAGCAGCTTGTCCGGGACTAGAAGAGACGAGCAGTACTTC | CASSLSGTRRDEQYF
TRBJ2-5 | - | TRBV2 | - | TGTGCCAGCTCACCACCAGTGGGGGCAGAGACCCAGTACTTC | CASSPPVGAETQYF
TRBJ2-7 | TRBD1 | TRBV25-1 | - | TGTGCCAGCAGTGGTCACGGACAGGTGTCCTACGAGCAGTACTTC | CASSGHGQVSYEQYF
TRBJ1-2 | - | TRBV7-2 | - | TGTGCCAGCAGCTTACTATCGGGGTATGGCTACACCTTC | CASSLLSGYGYTF
TRBJ2-7 | TRBD2 | TRBV19 | few | TGTGCTAGCAGCGTATCTCCGGGGGGGTCCTACGAGCAGTACTTC | CASSVSPGGSYEQYF
TRBJ2-2 | - | TRBV24-1 | - | TGTGCGACCAGTGCTACGGCCGAACAGAGGGGGGAGCTGTTTTTT | CATSATAEQRGELFF
TRBJ2-1 | TRBD1 | TRBV7-9 | few | TGTGCCAGCAGCTCTCCGGGACAGGGGGCCTACAATGAGCAGTTCTTC | CASSSPGQGAYNEQFF
TRBJ2-5 | - | TRBV7-2 | - | TGCGCCAGCAGCCAAGATGAGCCCGGGACCCAGTACTTC | CASSQDEPGTQYF
TRBJ2-7 | TRBD1 | TRBV20-1 | once | TGCAGTGCTAGTTCGACAGGGGGCTACGAGCAGTACTTC | CSASSTGGYEQYF
TRBJ1-1 | - | TRBV7-9 | - | TGTGCCAGCAGCTTAGGCCAGGGCCCTGAAGCTTTCTTT | CASSLGQGPEAFF
TRBJ1-1 | - | TRBV20-1 | - | TGCAGTGCTAAAGAGGGGTCGCACACTGAAGCTTTCTTT | CSAKEGSHTEAFF
TRBJ2-3 | - | TRBV19 | few | TGTGCCAGTAGTATGGGGGGAGGAGCAGATACGCAGTATTTT | CASSMGGGADTQYF
TRBJ1-1 | - | TRBV7-3 | once | TGTGCCAGCCGCCGTACTGAAGCTTTCTTT | CASRRTEAFF
TRBJ1-2 | - | TRBV5-1 | many | TGCGCCAGCAGCTTGGATTGGGAGCTTGCACGGTATGGCTACACCTTC | CASSLDWELARYGYTF
TRBJ1-6 | TRBD1 | TRBV2 | - | TGTGCCAGCAGTAAGAGACAGGGGGCTTCACCCCTCCACTTT | CASSKRQGASPLHF
TRBJ2-1 | TRBD1 | TRBV7-2 | few | TGTGCCAGCAGCCCCGGGACAGCCTACAATGAGCAGTTCTTC | CASSPGTAYNEQFF
TRBJ2-3 | - | TRBV6-6 | - | TGTGCCAGCAGTTACACCGGGACCCCAGGAGATACGCAGTATTTT | CASSYTGTPGDTQYF
TRBJ2-7 | TRBD1 | TRBV20-1 | few | TGCAGTGCTAGCGGAGGACAGGGATACCACGAGCAGTACTTC | CSASGGQGYHEQYF
TRBJ2-7 | TRBD1 | TRBV7-6 | - | TGTGCCAGCAGCTCGGGGACAGGCTACGAGCAGTACTTC | CASSSGTGYEQYF
TRBJ2-7 | TRBD2 | TRBV27 | many | TGTGCCAGCAGTTCGGGACTATCTGCCTACGAGCAGTACTTC | CASSSGLSAYEQYF
TRBJ2-7 | TRBD1 | TRBV9 | few | TGTGCCAGCAGCGTAGCCCTACCGGGGACAGGGCCTGACGAGCAGTACTTC | CASSVALPGTGPDEQYF